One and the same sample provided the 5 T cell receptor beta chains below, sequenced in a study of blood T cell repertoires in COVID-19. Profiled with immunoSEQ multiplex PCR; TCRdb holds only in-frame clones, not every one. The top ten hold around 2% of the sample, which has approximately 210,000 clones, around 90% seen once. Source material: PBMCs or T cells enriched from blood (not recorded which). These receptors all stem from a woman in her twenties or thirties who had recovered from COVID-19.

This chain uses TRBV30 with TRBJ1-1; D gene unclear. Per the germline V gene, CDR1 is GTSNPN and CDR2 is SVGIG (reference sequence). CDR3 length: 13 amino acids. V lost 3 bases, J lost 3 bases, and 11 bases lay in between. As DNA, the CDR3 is TGTGCCTGGAGGGACTCCCGGTACACTGAAGCTTTCTTT. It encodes CAWRDSRYTEAFF.

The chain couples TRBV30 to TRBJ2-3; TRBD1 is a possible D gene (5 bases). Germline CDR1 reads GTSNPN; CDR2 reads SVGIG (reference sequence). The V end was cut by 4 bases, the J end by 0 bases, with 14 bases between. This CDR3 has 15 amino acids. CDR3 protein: CAWTPDILSTDTQYF. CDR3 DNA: TGTGCCTGGACCCCGGACATCCTTAGCACAGATACGCAGTATTTT.

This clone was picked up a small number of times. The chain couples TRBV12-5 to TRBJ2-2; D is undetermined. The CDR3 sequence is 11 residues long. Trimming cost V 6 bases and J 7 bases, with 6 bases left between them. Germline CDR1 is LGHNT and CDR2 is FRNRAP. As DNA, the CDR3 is TGTGCTAGTGGGTTAGACGGGGAGCTGTTTTTT. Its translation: CASGLDGELFF.

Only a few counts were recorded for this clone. The CDR3 sequence: CASSFLRGALLTEAFF. In nucleotides, the CDR3 is TGTGCCAGCAGTTTTTTACGGGGGGCTCTCCTCACTGAAGCTTTCTTT. This chain links TRBV27 with TRBJ1-1; perhaps TRBD1 as D (6 bases). The V end lost 3 bases, the J end lost 4 bases, and 18 bases lay between the germline ends. This CDR3 contains 16 residues. Germline V lookup: CDR1 MNHEY, CDR2 SMNVEV (reference sequence).

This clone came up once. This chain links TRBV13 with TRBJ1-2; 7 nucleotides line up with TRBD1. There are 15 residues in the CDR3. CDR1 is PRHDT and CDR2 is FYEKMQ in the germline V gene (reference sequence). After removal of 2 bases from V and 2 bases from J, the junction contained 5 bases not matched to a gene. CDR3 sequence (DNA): TGTGCCAGCAGCTTAAAAAGACAGGGCAACTATGGCTACACCTTC. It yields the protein CASSLKRQGNYGYTF.